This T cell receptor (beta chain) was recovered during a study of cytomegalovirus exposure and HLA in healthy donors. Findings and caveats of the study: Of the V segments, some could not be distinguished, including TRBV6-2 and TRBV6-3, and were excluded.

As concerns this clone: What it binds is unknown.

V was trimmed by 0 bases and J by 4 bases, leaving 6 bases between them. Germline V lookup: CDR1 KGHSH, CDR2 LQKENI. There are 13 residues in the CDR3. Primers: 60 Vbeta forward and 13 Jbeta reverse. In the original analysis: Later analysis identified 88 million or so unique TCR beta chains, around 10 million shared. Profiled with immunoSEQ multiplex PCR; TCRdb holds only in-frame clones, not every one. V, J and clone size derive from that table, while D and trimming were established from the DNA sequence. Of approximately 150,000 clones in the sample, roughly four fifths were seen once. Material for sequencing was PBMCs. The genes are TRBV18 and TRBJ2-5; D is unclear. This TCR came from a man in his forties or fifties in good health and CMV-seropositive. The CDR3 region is CASSPPPGETQYF. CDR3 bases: TGTGCCAGCTCACCACCTCCAGGAGAGACCCAGTACTTC.